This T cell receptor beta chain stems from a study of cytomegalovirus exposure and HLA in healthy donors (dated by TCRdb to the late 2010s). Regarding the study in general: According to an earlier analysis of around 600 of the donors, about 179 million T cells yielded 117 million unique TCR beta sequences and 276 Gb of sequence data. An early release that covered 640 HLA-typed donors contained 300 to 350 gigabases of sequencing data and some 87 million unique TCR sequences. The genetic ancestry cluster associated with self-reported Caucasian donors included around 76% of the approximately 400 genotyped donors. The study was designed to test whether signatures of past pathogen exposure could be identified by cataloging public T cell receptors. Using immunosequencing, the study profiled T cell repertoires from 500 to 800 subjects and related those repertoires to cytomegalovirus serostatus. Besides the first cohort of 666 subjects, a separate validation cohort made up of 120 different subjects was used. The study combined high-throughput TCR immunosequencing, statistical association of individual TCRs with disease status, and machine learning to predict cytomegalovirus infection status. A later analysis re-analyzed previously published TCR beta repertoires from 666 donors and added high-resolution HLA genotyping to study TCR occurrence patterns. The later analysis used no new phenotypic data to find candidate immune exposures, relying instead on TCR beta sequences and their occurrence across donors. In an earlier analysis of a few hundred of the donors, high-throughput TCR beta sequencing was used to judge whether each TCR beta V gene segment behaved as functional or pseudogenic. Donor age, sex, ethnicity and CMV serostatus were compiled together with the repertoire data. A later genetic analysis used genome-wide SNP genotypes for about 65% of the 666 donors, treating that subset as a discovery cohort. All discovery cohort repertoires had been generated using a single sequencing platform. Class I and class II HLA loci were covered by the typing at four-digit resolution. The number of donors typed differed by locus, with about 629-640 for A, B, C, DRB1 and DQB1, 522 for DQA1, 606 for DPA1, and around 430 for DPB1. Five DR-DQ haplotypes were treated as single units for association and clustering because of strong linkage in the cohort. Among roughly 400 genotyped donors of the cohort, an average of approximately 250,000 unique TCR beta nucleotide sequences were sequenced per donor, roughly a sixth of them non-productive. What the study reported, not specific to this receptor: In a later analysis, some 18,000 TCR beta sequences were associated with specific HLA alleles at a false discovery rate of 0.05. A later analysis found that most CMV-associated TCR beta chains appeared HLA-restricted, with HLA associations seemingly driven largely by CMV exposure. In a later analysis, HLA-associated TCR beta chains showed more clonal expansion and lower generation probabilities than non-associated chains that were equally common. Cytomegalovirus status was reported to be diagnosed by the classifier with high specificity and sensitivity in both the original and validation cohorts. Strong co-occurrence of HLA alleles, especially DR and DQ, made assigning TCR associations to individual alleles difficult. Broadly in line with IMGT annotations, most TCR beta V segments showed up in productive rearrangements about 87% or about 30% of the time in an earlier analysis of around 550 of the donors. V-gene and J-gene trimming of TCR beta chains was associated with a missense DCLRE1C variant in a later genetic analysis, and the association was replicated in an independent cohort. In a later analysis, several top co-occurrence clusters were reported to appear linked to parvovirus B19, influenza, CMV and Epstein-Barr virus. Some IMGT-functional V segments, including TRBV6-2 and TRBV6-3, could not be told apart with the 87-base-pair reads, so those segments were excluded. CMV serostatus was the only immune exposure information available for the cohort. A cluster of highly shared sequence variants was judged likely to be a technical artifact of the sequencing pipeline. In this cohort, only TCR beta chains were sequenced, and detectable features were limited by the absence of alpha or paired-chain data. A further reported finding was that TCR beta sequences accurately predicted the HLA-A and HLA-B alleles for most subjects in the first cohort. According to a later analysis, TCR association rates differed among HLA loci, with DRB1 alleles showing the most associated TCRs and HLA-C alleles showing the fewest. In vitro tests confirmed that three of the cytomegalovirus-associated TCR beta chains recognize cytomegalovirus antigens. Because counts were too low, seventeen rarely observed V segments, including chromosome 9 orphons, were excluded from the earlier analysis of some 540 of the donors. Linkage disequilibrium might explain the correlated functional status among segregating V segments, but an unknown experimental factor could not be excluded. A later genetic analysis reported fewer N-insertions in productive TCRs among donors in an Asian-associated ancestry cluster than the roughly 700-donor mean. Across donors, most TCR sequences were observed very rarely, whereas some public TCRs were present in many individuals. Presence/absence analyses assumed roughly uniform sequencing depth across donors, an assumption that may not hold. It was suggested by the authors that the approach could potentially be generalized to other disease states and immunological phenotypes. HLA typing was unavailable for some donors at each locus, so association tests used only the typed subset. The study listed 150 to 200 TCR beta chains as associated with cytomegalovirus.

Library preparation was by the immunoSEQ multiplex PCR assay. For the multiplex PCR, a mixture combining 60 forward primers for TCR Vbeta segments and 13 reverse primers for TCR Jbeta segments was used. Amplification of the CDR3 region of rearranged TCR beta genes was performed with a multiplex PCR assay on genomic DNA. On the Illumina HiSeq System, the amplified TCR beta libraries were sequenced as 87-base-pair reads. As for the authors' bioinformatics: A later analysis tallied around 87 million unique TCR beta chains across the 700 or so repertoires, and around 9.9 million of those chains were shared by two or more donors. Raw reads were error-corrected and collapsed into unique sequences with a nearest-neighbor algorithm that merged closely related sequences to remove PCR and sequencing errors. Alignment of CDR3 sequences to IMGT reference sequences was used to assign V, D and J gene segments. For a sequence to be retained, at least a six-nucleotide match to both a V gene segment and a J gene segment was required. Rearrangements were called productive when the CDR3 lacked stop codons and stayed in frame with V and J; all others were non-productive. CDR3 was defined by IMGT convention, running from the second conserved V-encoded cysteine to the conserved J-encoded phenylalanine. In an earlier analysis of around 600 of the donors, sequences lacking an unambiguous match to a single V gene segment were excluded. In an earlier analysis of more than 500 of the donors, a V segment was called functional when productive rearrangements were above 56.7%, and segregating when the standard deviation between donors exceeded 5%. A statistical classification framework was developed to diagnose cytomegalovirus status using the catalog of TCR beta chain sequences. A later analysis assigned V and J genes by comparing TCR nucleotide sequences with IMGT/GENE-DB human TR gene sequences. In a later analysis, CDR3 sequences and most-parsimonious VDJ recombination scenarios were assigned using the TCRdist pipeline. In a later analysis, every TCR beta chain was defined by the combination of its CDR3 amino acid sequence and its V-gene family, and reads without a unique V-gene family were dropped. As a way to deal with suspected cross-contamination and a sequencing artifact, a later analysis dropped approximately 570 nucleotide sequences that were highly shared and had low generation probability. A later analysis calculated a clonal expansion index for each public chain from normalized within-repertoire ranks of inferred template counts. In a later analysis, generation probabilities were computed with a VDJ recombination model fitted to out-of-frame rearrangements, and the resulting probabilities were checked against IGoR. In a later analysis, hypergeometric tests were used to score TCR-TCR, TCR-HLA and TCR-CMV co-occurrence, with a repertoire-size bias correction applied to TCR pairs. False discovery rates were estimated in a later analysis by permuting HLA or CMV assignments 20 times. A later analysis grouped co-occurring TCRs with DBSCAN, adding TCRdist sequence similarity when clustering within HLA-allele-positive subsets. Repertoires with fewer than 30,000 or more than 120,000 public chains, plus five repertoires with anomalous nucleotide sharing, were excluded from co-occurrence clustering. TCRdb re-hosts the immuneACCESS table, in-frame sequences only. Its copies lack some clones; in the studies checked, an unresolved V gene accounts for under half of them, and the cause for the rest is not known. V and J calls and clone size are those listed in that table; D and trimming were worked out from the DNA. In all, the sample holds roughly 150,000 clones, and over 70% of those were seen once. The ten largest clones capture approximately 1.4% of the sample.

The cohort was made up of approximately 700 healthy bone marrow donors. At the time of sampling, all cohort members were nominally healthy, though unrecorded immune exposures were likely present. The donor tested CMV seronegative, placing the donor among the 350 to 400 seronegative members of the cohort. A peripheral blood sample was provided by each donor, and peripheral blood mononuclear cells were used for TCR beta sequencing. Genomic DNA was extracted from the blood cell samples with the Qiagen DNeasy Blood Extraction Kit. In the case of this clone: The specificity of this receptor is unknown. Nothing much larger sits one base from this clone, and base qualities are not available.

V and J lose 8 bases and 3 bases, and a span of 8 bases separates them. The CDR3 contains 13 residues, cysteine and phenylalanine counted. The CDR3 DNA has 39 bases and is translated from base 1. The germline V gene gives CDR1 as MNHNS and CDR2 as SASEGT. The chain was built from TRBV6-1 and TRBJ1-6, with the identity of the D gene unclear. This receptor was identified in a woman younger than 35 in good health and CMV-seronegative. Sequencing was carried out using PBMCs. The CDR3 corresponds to CASGEDYNSPLHF. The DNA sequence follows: TGTGCCAGCGGCGAGGACTATAATTCACCCCTCCACTTT.